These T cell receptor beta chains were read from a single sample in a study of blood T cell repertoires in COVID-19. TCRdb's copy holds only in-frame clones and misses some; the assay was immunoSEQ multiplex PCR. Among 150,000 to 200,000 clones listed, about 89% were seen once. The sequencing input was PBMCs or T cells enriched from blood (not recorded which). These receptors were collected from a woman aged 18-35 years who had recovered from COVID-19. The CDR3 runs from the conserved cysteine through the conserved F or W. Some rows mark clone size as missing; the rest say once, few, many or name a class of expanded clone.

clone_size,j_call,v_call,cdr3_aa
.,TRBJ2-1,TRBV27,CASSWLDRGLYNEQFF
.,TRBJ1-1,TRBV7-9,CASSYHVPTGAPEAFF
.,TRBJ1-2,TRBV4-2,CASSQETGGRYTF
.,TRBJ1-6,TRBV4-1,CASRQGFKSLHF
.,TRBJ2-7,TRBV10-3,CAIREQLTGFEQYF
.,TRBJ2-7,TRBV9,CASSGRGEDSFYEQYF
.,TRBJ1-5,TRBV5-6,CASSQGDGDGQPQHF
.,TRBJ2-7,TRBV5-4,CASSYVRDPGWGNYEQYF
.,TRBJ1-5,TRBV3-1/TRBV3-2,CASSGGDNQPQHF
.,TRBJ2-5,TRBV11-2,CASSLGVGEETQYF
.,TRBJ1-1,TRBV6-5,CASRMREGVNTEAFF
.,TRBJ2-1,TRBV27,CASRRLAESVYNEQFF
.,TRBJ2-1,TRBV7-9,CASSLLGASNEQFF
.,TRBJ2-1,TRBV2,CASRALRILAGGYNEQFF
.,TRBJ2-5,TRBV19,CASAVRETQYF
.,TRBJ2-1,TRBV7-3,CASSLKSGNYNEQFF
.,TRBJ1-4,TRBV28,CASTSGDRAEKLFF
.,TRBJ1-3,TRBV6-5,CASLPSGNTIYF
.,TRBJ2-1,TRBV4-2,CASSQARGRGLAVYNEQFF
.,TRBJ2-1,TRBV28,CASSFGLAYYNEQFF
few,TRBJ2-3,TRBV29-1,CSAETGGPSTDTQYF
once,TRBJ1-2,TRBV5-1,CASTSARANGYTF
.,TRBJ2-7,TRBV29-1,CSVASGTGYVEQYF
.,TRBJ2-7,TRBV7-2,CASSFSQGAYEQYF
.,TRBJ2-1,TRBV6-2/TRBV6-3,CASSYSSPGVAGLNEQFF
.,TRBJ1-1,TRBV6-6,CASSLDTMAEAFF
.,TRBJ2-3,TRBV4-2,CASSQDSSRINTQYF
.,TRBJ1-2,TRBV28,CASSLEGGGYGYTF
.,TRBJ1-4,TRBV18,CASSPLRERVHEKLFF
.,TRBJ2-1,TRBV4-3,CASSHAPPRTHSYNEQFF
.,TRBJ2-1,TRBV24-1,CATSDLVFREQFF
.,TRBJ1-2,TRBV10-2,CASSQTGVPNYGYTF
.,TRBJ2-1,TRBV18,CASSPPQGRGYNEQFF
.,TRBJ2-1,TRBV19,CASSRLAGDDEQFF
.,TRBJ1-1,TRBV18,CASSPASQGRNTEAFF
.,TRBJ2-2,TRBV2,CASGQGAPGELFF
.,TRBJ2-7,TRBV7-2,CASRKTGLANEQYF
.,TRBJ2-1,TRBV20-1,CSASQLADGKEQFF
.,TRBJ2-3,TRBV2,CASRGGRGTDTQYF
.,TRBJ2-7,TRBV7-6,CASSPRLAGGPSYEQYF
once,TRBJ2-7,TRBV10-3,CAISESTGDKQYF
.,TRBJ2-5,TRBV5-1,CASSFGLAGPETQYF
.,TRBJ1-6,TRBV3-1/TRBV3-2,CASSQVQGPNSPLHF
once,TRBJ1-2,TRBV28,CASSSSDSYGYTF
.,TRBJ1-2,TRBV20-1,CSVGREYGYTF
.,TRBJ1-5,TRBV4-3,CASSQDGPDRYSNQPQHF
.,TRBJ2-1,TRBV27,CASSPLAGGANEQFF
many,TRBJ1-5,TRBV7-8,CASSATNRVLGQPQHF
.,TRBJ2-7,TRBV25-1,CASSGLAGYEQYF
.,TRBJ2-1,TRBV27,CASSFLLGGNSYNEQFF
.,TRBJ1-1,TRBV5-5,CASGVGEQRNTEAFF
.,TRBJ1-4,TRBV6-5,CASTGAGMREKLFF
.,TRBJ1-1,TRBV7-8,CASSVSGQGGTEAFF
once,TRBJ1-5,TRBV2,CASSEGFGDNQPQHF
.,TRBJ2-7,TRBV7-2,CASRYSGTYEQYF